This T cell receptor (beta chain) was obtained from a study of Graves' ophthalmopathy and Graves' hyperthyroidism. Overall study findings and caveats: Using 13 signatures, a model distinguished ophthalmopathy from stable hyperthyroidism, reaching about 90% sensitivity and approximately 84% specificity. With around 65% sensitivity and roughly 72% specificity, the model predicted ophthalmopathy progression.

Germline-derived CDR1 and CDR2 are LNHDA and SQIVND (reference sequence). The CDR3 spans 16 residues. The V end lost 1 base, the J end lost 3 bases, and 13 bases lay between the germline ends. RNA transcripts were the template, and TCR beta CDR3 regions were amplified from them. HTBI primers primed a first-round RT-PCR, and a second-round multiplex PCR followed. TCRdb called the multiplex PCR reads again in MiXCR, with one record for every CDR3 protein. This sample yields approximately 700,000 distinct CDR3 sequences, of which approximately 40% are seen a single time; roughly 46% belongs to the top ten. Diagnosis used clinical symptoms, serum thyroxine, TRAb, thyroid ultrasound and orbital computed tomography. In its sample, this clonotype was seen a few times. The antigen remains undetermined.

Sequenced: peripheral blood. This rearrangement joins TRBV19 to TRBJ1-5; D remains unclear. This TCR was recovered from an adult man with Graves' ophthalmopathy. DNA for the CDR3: TGTGCCAGTAGTATAGTTTCTCGGCATTCCAATCAGCCCCAGCATTTT. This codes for CASSIVSRHSNQPQHF. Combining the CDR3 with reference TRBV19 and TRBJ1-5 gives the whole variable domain DGGITQSPKYLFRKEGQNVTLSCEQNLNHDAMYWYRQDPGQGLRLIYYSQIVNDFQKGDIAEGYSVSREKKESFPLTVTSAQKNPTAFYLCASSIVSRHSNQPQHFGDGTRLSIL.